This T cell receptor (beta chain) emerged from a study of OX40 agonist ivuxolimab in advanced cancers. For the study in its entirety: Ivuxolimab, which targeted the costimulatory receptor OX40 (CD134), was an agonistic, fully human IgG2 monoclonal antibody. Intravenous ivuxolimab was administered to patients every 2 weeks at six dose levels: 0.01, 0.1, 0.3, 1.5, 3 and 10 mg/kg. Of the roughly 50 dose-escalation patients, hepatocellular carcinoma was present in some 19, melanoma in about 15, renal cell carcinoma in 9 and head and neck cancer in 9. In the dose-escalation cohort, 82.7% of patients were male, and the mean age was roughly 60 years, with a range of roughly 20 to 85. Prior anti-PD-1, anti-PD-L1 or anti-CTLA-4 therapy was permitted, and checkpoint inhibitors had been received by 30% to 40% of dose-escalation patients. Partial responses occurred in three dose-escalation patients, of whom one had hepatocellular carcinoma and two had cutaneous melanoma. Peripheral TCRbeta sequencing aimed to test whether ivuxolimab altered TCR sequence diversity and caused clonal T-cell expansion. The monotherapy dose-escalation portion (N ≈ 57 patients) of the phase I ivuxolimab trial is reported in the paper.

Patients with a history of autoimmune disease or receiving systemic immunosuppression were excluded from the trial. Peripheral blood for TCR sequencing was collected from all dose cohorts at baseline, on cycle 4 day 1, and on cycle 7 day 1. The samples were taken from a phase I, first-in-human, multicenter, open-label dose-escalation trial of ivuxolimab. Adults with locally advanced or metastatic melanoma, renal cell carcinoma, hepatocellular carcinoma or head and neck squamous cell carcinoma were enrolled in the trial. CD4+ and CD8+ T cells were sorted separately from peripheral blood before TCR sequencing. For sequencing of the TCRbeta CDR3 region, genomic DNA was extracted from the sorted cells. The immunoSEQ Assay was used for sequencing of TCRbeta CDR3 regions. Here the immuneACCESS table is served through TCRdb, limited to in-frame sequences with V and J called. Missing clones are a known gap in these copies; in checked studies unresolved V genes cover under half, and the rest lacks a known reason. This sample has over 45,000 clones in its table, and 65% to 85% of those were observed once. Around 1.6% of the sample lies in the top ten.

Study-wide findings and limitations: Low levels of normalized T-cell clonal expansion were also seen in some nonresponding patients. On average, CD8+ T cells showed more expanded clones than CD4+ T cells after ivuxolimab. At doses from 0.1 to 3.0 mg/kg, clonal expansion was seen in both CD4+ and CD8+ blood T cells between baseline and week 6. Antigen specificity was not determined for the clonally expanded peripheral T cells. In the 0.1-3.0 mg/kg groups, partial responders had among the lowest normalized peripheral clonal expansion, particularly in CD8+ T cells.

With regard to this clone: The target of this receptor is not known. There are no base qualities to consult, and no much larger clone falls within one base.

V is pared back by 0 bases and J by 2 bases, with 9 bases lying between the germline termini. Based on the germline V gene, the CDR1 and CDR2 sequences are SGHRS and YFSETQ. The CDR3, cysteine through phenylalanine, is 15 amino acids long. The read is trimmed to its CDR3 DNA, 45 bases read in frame from base 1. The sequence joins TRBV5-1 to TRBJ1-5; the D gene lacks a confident call. The sequence came from an adult with an advanced solid tumor such as melanoma, head and neck, liver or kidney cancer. The source was CD4+ or CD8+ T cells sorted from blood, collected in a trial of the OX40 agonist ivuxolimab. At the DNA level, the sequence is TGCGCCAGCAGCTTGGGGGGATCGGGCAATCAGCCCCAGCATTTT. This gives the protein CASSLGGSGNQPQHF.